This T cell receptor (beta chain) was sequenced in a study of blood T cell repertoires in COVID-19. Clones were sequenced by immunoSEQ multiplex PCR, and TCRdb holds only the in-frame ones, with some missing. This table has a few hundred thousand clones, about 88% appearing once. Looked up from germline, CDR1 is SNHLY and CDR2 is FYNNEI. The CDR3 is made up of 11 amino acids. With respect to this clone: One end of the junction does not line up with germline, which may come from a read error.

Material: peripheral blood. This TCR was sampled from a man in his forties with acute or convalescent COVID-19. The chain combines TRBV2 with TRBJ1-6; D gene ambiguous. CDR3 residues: CASRGGSPPHF. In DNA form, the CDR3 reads TGTGCCAGCAGGGGAGGTTCACCCCCCCACTTT.